The source of this TCR beta chain is a study of blood T cell repertoires in COVID-19. In the original analysis: Amplification with reference gene primers provided the estimates of nucleated cell counts. The assay was immunoSEQ multiplex PCR, and TCRdb's table has in-frame clones only and misses some. The DNA gave D and trimming, while V, J and clone size come from that table. The data contain over 55,000 clones, 87% of them singletons. The CDR3 length is 16 residues. V lost 4 bases to trimming and J lost 6 bases; unmatched junction nucleotides: 8. The germline gives CDR1 MNHEY, CDR2 SVGAGI. The clonotype originates from a man in his forties or fifties with active COVID-19. The chain uses TRBV6-5 and TRBJ2-1; 11 positions agree with TRBD2. The material sequenced was peripheral blood. DNA for the CDR3: TGTGCCAGCAGTTTAGTAGCGGGGGGGCCCCGCAATGAGCAGTTCTTC. Translated, it gives CASSLVAGGPRNEQFF.